This T cell receptor (beta chain) is drawn from a study of blood T cell repertoires in COVID-19. In the original processing: Amplification of reference gene primers was used by the study to estimate nucleated cell counts. Measured with immunoSEQ multiplex PCR; TCRdb has only the in-frame clones, and not every one. V and J calls and clone size are as listed in that table; D and trimming were resolved from the DNA. This repertoire shows some 75,000 clones, around 89% found once; its top ten account for around 0.6%. V lost 0 bases and J lost 4, with 15 bases in between. CDR3 length equals 16 residues. Germline lookup yields CDR1 SGHRS and CDR2 YFSETQ.

The genes are TRBV5-1 and TRBJ2-3; D gene uncertain. The clonotype was recovered from a man aged 60 to 75 with acute or convalescent COVID-19. Material for sequencing was peripheral blood. The CDR3 region is CASSLAAASSSDTQYF. The CDR3 DNA reads as TGCGCCAGCAGCTTGGCGGCGGCATCCTCATCAGATACGCAGTATTTT.